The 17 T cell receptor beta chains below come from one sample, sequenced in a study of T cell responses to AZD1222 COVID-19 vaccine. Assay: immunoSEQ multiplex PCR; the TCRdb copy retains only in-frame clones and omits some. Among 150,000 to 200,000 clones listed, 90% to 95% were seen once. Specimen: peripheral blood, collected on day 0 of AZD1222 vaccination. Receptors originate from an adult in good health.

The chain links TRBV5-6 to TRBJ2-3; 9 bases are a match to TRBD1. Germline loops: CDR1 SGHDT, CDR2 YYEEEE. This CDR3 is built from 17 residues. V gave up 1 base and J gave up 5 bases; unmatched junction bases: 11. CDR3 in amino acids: CASSLRLTGGAGDTQYF. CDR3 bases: TGTGCCAGCAGCTTGCGCCTTACAGGGGGCGCAGGAGATACGCAGTATTTT.

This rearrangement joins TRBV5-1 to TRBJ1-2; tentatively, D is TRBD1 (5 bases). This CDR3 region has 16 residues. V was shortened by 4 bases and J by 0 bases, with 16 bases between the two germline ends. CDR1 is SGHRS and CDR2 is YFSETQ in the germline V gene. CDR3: CASSRDSNPTNYGYTF. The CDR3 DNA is TGCGCCAGCAGCAGGGACTCAAATCCTACTAACTATGGCTACACCTTC.

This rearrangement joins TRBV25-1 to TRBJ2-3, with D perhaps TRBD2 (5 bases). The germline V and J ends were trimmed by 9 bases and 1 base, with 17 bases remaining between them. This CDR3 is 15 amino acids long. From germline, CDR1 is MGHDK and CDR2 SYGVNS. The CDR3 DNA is TGTGCCAGTGCGGGTTTCTGGTGGGGCACAGATACGCAGTATTTT. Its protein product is CASAGFWWGTDTQYF.

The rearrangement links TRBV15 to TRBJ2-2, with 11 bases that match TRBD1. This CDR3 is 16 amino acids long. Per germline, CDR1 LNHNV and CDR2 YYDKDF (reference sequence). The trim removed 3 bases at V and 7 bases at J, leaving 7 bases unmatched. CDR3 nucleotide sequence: TGTGCCACCAGCAGGCCGGGACAGGGGGGTCTCGGGGAGCTGTTTTTT. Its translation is CATSRPGQGGLGELFF.

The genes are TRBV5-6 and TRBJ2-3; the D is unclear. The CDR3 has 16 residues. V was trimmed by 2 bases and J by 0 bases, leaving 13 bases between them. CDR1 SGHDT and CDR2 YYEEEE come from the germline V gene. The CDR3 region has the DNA TGTGCCAGCAGCTTAGGCACAGATTCTAGCACAGATACGCAGTATTTT. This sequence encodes CASSLGTDSSTDTQYF.

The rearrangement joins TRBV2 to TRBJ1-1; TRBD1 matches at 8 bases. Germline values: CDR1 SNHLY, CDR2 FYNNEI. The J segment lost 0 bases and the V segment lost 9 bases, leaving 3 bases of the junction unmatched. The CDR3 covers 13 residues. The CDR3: CASGTGLNTEAFF. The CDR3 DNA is TGTGCCAGTGGGACAGGCCTGAACACTGAAGCTTTCTTT.

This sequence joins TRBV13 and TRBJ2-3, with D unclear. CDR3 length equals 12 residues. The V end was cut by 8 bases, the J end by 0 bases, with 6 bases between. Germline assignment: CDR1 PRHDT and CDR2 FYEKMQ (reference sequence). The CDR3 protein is CASSRSTDTQYF. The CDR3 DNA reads TGTGCCAGCTCCCGAAGCACAGATACGCAGTATTTT. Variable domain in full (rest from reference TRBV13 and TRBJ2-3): AAGVIQSPRHLIKEKRETATLKCYPIPRHDTVYWYQQGPGQDPQFLISFYEKMQSDKGSIPDRFSAQQFSDYHSELNMSSLELGDSALYFCASSRSTDTQYFGPGTRLTVL.

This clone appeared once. Written as DNA, the CDR3 is TGCGCCAGCAGCTTGGTGGGGCTTCTTATCCGGGACACCGGGGAGCTGTTTTTT. Residues: CASSLVGLLIRDTGELFF. This chain connects TRBV5-1 to TRBJ2-2; possible D gene TRBD1, 5 bases. Trimming cost V 0 bases and J 3 bases, with 18 bases left between them. Looked up from germline, CDR1 is SGHRS and CDR2 is YFSETQ. CDR3 length equals 18 residues.

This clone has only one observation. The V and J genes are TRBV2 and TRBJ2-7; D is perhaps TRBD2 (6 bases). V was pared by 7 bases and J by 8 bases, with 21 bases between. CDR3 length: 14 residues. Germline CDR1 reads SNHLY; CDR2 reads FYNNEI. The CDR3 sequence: CASTKLARLSQQYF. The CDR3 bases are TGTGCCAGCACTAAACTAGCTCGGTTAAGTCAGCAGTACTTC.

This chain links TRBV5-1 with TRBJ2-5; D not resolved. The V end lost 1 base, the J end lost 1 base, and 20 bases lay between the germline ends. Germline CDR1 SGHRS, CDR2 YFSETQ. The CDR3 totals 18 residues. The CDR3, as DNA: TGCGCCAGCAGCTTGTTACTGGGGAAAAAGCTGCCCCAAGAGACCCAGTACTTC. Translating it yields CASSLLLGKKLPQETQYF.

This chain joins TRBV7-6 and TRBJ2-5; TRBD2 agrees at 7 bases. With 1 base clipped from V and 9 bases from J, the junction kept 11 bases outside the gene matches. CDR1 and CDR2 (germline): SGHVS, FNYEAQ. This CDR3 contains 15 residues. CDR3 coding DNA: TGTGCCAGCAGCTTAGAGCGGGGCGTTCGGGGTGCCCAGTACTTC. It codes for CASSLERGVRGAQYF.

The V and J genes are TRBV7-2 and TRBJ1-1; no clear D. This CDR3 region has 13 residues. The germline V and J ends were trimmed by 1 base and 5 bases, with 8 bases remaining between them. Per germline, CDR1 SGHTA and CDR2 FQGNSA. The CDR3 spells CASSLERLTEAFF. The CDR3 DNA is TGTGCCAGCAGCTTAGAGAGGTTGACTGAAGCTTTCTTT.

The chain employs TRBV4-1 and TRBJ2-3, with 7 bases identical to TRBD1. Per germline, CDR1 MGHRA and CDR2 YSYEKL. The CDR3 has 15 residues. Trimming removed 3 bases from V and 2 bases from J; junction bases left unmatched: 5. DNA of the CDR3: TGCGCCAGCAGCCACAGGGGACAGATCACAGATACGCAGTATTTT. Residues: CASSHRGQITDTQYF.

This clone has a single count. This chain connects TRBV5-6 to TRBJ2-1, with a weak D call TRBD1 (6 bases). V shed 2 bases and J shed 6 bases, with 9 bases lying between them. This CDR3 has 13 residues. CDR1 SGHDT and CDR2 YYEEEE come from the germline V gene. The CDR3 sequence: CASSLTGFNEQFF. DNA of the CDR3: TGTGCCAGCAGCTTAACAGGGTTCAATGAGCAGTTCTTC. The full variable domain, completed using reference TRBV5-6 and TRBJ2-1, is DAGVTQSPTHLIKTRGQQVTLRCSPKSGHDTVSWYQQALGQGPQFIFQYYEEEERQRGNFPDRFSGHQFPNYSSELNVNALLLGDSALYLCASSLTGFNEQFFGPGTRLTVL.

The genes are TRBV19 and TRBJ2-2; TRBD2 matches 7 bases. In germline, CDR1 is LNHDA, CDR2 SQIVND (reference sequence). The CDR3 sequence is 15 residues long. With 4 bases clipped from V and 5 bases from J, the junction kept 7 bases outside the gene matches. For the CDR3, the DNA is TGTGCCAGTAGTAGCGGGGGACCTTGGACCGGGGAGCTGTTTTTT. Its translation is CASSSGGPWTGELFF.

The CDR3 reads CAWSVLGAGPNEKLFF. CDR3 DNA sequence: TGTGCCTGGAGTGTCCTAGGGGCCGGGCCCAATGAAAAACTGTTTTTT. The rearrangement joins TRBV30 to TRBJ1-4; D is possibly TRBD1 (5 bases). Germline values: CDR1 GTSNPN, CDR2 SVGIG (reference sequence). The germline V and J ends were trimmed by 0 bases and 5 bases, with 16 bases remaining between them. There are 16 residues in the CDR3.

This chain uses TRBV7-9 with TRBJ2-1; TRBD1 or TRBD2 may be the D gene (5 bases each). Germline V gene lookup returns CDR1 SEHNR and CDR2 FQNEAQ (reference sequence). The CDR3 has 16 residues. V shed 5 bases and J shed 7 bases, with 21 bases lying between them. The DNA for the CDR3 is TGTGCCAGCAGCCGAAATAGAGGGGCCAGTGAAAATGAGCAGTTCTTC. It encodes CASSRNRGASENEQFF.